The clone carrying this TCR beta chain was observed a handful of times. Its antigen is not identified. This specimen belongs to a study of cytomegalovirus exposure and HLA in healthy donors. For the study at large: Early release data held 85 million to 95 million unique TCRs from HLA-typed donors.

Primers for the PCR totalled 60 Vbeta and 13 Jbeta. The assay was immunoSEQ multiplex PCR, and TCRdb's table has in-frame clones only and misses some. The table records around 91,000 clones, just under 80% of them present only once. General study results and limits: As a later analysis revealed, most CMV-associated TCR beta chains appeared HLA-restricted. The listing of 150 to 200 TCR beta chains classed them as cytomegalovirus-associated. The authors later linked a missense DCLRE1C variant to TCR beta V- and J-gene trimming.

The receptor was derived from a male donor in good health and CMV-seropositive. Sequences were obtained from PBMCs.

CDR3 loop: CASSERILLVGDEQFF. In DNA form, the CDR3 reads TGTGCCAGCAGTGAAAGAATCTTACTGGTGGGCGATGAGCAGTTCTTC. This rearrangement joins TRBV6-1 to TRBJ2-1, with unresolved D. Germline V gives CDR1 MNHNS, CDR2 SASEGT. The CDR3 consists of 16 residues. Between the trimmed V and J ends, which lost 2 bases and 8 bases, there was a span of 19 bases.